This T cell receptor beta chain originates from a study of cytomegalovirus exposure and HLA in healthy donors. Study overall: Most donors, around 81% of more than 300 genotyped, fell in the Caucasian-associated ancestry cluster.

The CDR3 is made up of 17 amino acids. Deletions cut 1 base from V and 0 bases from J, with 16 bases between. In germline, CDR1 is SGHRS, CDR2 YFSETQ. The table lists this clone with a few counts. Primers for the PCR totalled 60 Vbeta and 13 Jbeta. Clones were sequenced by immunoSEQ multiplex PCR, and TCRdb holds only the in-frame ones, with some missing. This table has roughly 150,000 clones, around 10% appearing once. Sequenced: PBMCs. The origin of this receptor is a man aged 50-60 years in good health and CMV-seronegative. V gene TRBV5-1 combines with J gene TRBJ1-1; D is possibly TRBD1 (6 bases). CDR3 amino acids: CASSLWGPAKMNTEAFF. The CDR3 DNA reads TGCGCCAGCAGCTTGTGGGGGCCGGCGAAGATGAACACTGAAGCTTTCTTT.